The next 19 T cell receptor beta chains were all read from a single sample in a study of blood T cell repertoires in COVID-19 (dated by TCRdb to about 2020). Preparation of the library involved the immunoSEQ multiplex PCR assay. TCRdb obtained this table from immuneACCESS and retained in-frame rearrangements with V and J assigned. These tables miss some clones; where compared with another copy, unresolved V genes account for less than half of the shortfall, and the remainder is unexplained. In this sample the table shows roughly 120,000 clones, roughly 70% of which occur a single time. The ten largest clones add up to under 1% of the sample. Sequencing was carried out using peripheral blood. These receptors came from a human donor with acute or convalescent COVID-19. The donor label of this sample is uncertain.

In this sample, this clone turned up a few times. This rearrangement joins TRBV3-1 (or the pseudogene TRBV3-2) to TRBJ2-3; D remains unclear. The CDR3 has 14 amino acids. Trimming took off 1 base at V and 0 bases at J, with 5 bases between the two ends. Germline V gene sequence: CDR1 LGHDT, CDR2 YNNKEL (reference sequence). The CDR3: CASSQVYSTDTQYF. CDR3 nucleotides: TGTGCCAGCAGCCAAGTGTATAGCACAGATACGCAGTATTTT.

The V call is TRBV11-2, the J call TRBJ2-3; a possible D gene is TRBD2 (7 bases). The CDR3 loop spans 17 amino acids. Trimming removed 0 bases at V and 4 bases at J, with 17 bases between. Per the germline V gene, CDR1 is SGHAT and CDR2 is FQNNGV. DNA for the CDR3: TGTGCCAGCAGCTTAGATGACTTGGGGGGGCCGCCAGATACGCAGTATTTT. Its translation is CASSLDDLGGPPDTQYF.

There are a few counts of this clone. V and J are TRBV28 and TRBJ1-1, with 8 bases lining up with TRBD1. The CDR3 loop spans 17 amino acids. The germline V gene has CDR1 MDHEN and CDR2 SYDVKM. V lost 6 bases to trimming and J lost 4 bases; unmatched junction nucleotides: 16. The CDR3 protein is CASSFDQGALFSTEAFF. The CDR3 region has the DNA TGTGCCAGCAGCTTCGACCAGGGGGCCCTATTCTCCACTGAAGCTTTCTTT.

In its sample, this clone was seen a few times. The rearrangement links TRBV10-3 to TRBJ1-2; 11 positions agree with TRBD1. The CDR3 has 13 amino acids. After removal of 6 bases from V and 7 bases from J, the junction contained 4 bases not matched to a gene. The germline CDR1 and CDR2 sequences are ENHRY and SYGVKD. This chain's CDR3 is CAIRDRGQGGYTF. Written as DNA, the CDR3 is TGTGCCATCAGGGACAGGGGGCAGGGTGGCTACACCTTC.

J is TRBJ2-7 and V is TRBV4-1; D unclear. The V end lost 1 base, the J end lost 4 bases, and 8 bases lay between the germline ends. Germline CDR1 is MGHRA and CDR2 is YSYEKL. The CDR3 extends over 13 amino acids. In DNA, the CDR3 is TGCGCCAGCAGCCAAGGGGCCGGTTACGAGCAGTACTTC. This gives the protein CASSQGAGYEQYF.

This chain links TRBV15 with TRBJ2-5; 7 bases line up with TRBD1. CDR1 LNHNV and CDR2 YYDKDF come from the germline V gene (reference sequence). CDR3 length equals 13 residues. With 4 bases clipped from V and 3 bases from J, the junction kept 2 bases outside the gene matches. CDR3 sequence reads: CATSIQGEETQYF. CDR3 DNA: TGTGCCACCAGCATCCAGGGGGAAGAGACCCAGTACTTC. Complete variable domain (other parts from reference TRBV15 and TRBJ2-5): DAMVIQNPRYQVTQFGKPVTLSCSQTLNHNVMYWYQQKSSQAPKLLFHYYDKDFNNEADTPDNFQSRRPNTSFCFLDIRSPGLGDTAMYLCATSIQGEETQYFGPGTRLLVL.

This clone was recorded a few times. The chain recombines TRBV28 with TRBJ2-3, with D unresolved. Trimming shortened V by 5 bases and J by 13 bases, and 16 bases separated the two germline ends. Germline assignment: CDR1 MDHEN and CDR2 SYDVKM. The CDR3 is 12 amino acids. CDR3 nucleotides: TGTGCCAGCAGTCCGCCTTCATCCCGGGAGTATTTT. Amino acid sequence: CASSPPSSREYF.

The V call is TRBV15, the J call TRBJ2-1; D uncertain. This CDR3 is 14 amino acids long. The V end was cut by 3 bases, the J end by 5 bases, with 11 bases between. Germline V gene sequence: CDR1 LNHNV, CDR2 YYDKDF (reference sequence). The CDR3 sequence: CATSRVRSDNEQFF. The CDR3 coding sequence is TGTGCCACCAGCAGGGTTCGTTCGGACAATGAGCAGTTCTTC.

This clone was recorded a few times. Written as DNA, the CDR3 is TGCGCCAGCAGCCAAGGGGGGACACTGGACGAGCAGTACTTC. This codes for CASSQGGTLDEQYF. The V and J genes are TRBV4-1 and TRBJ2-7; tentatively, D is TRBD1 (6 bases). V lost 1 base and J 5 bases, leaving 12 bases between the germline ends. Per the germline V gene, CDR1 is MGHRA and CDR2 is YSYEKL. CDR3 length: 14 residues.

The chain couples TRBV5-1 to TRBJ2-7; 9 nucleotides align to TRBD1. The CDR3 length is 14 residues. V lost 3 bases to trimming and J lost 8 bases; unmatched junction nucleotides: 9. Germline V gene lookup returns CDR1 SGHRS and CDR2 YFSETQ. The CDR3 nucleotides are TGCGCCAGCAGCTGGGGGACAGGGTTGGACAAGCAGTACTTC. Translation gives CASSWGTGLDKQYF.

This rearrangement joins TRBV28 to TRBJ2-7; D possibly corresponds to TRBD1 (5 bases). CDR3 length equals 15 residues. V dropped 3 bases and J dropped 2 bases, with 14 bases sitting between them. The germline V gene has CDR1 MDHEN and CDR2 SYDVKM. CDR3 sequence: CASSFQGTLAYEQYF. The CDR3 nucleotides read TGTGCCAGCAGTTTCCAGGGTACCCTAGCCTACGAGCAGTACTTC.

There are many counts of this clone. The CDR3 DNA is TGTGCCAGCAGCTTCGGGACAGGGATCCAGACAGATACGCAGTATTTT. This translates into CASSFGTGIQTDTQYF. This sequence joins TRBV7-6 and TRBJ2-3; 9 nucleotides agree with TRBD1. The ends lost 3 bases at V and 3 bases at J; junction bases unmatched: 7. The CDR3 totals 16 residues. The germline V gene has CDR1 SGHVS and CDR2 FNYEAQ.

The chain joins TRBV6-6 to TRBJ1-1, with D perhaps matching TRBD1 (5 bases). The germline gives CDR1 MNHNY, CDR2 SVGAGI (reference sequence). The CDR3 contains 15 residues. The ends were cut back, 0 bases at V and 1 base at J, with 9 bases in the middle. DNA for the CDR3: TGTGCCAGCAGTTACTCCCCTGACAGGAACACTGAAGCTTTCTTT. Its translation: CASSYSPDRNTEAFF.

The chain joins TRBV6-6 to TRBJ1-2, with 11 nucleotides matching TRBD1. The CDR3 is 13 amino acids. Germline CDR1 MNHNY, CDR2 SVGAGI (reference sequence). Trimming cost V 5 bases and J 8 bases; bases outside gene matches: 4. Here the CDR3 DNA reads TGTGCCAGCAGTGGGACAGGGGGATTGGGCTACACCTTC. This sequence encodes CASSGTGGLGYTF.

V is TRBV25-1 and J is TRBJ2-7; D ambiguous. The CDR3 has 13 residues. The germline CDR1 and CDR2 sequences are MGHDK and SYGVNS. The V end was cut by 5 bases, the J end by 6 bases, with 14 bases between. CDR3 in amino acids: CASSPQAWREQYF. CDR3 in DNA: TGTGCCAGCAGTCCCCAGGCCTGGCGCGAGCAGTACTTC.

The chain has TRBV23-1 and TRBJ1-6; D possibly corresponds to TRBD1 (5 bases). TRBV23-1 belongs to the ORF category, with a function that is uncertain. V lost 5 bases and J 0 bases, leaving 11 bases between the germline ends. The CDR3 covers 16 residues. The CDR3 region is CASSRNQGSYNSPLHF. The DNA for the CDR3 is TGCGCCAGCAGTAGGAACCAGGGCTCCTATAATTCACCCCTCCACTTT.

As DNA, the CDR3 is TGTGCCAGCAGCTCTACAGTAACAGGGGAAGGTGAGCAGTTCTTC. Translated: CASSSTVTGEGEQFF. This chain links TRBV7-6 with TRBJ2-1; 7 bases map to TRBD1. V was clipped by 4 bases and J by 9 bases; unmatched bases: 12. Per the germline V gene, CDR1 is SGHVS and CDR2 is FNYEAQ. The CDR3 covers 15 residues.

In this sample, this clone turned up many times. The chain links TRBV7-8 to TRBJ1-6, with 9 bases aligning to TRBD1. J lost 7 bases, V lost 5 bases, and 3 bases had no gene match. This CDR3 has 14 residues. Germline-derived CDR1 and CDR2 are SGHVS and FQNEAQ. As DNA, the CDR3 is TGTGCCAGCAGCATACAGGGGGCGAATTCACCCCTCCACTTT. As protein: CASSIQGANSPLHF.

CDR3 nucleotides: TGCGCCAGCAGCCGGGGGGAGATGCAAGGAAACACCATATATTTT. Translating gives CASSRGEMQGNTIYF. The chain uses TRBV5-1 and TRBJ1-3; D perhaps matches TRBD1 (5 bases). The germline V gene has CDR1 SGHRS and CDR2 YFSETQ. This CDR3 spans 15 amino acids. V dropped 4 bases and J dropped 4 bases, with 15 bases sitting between them.